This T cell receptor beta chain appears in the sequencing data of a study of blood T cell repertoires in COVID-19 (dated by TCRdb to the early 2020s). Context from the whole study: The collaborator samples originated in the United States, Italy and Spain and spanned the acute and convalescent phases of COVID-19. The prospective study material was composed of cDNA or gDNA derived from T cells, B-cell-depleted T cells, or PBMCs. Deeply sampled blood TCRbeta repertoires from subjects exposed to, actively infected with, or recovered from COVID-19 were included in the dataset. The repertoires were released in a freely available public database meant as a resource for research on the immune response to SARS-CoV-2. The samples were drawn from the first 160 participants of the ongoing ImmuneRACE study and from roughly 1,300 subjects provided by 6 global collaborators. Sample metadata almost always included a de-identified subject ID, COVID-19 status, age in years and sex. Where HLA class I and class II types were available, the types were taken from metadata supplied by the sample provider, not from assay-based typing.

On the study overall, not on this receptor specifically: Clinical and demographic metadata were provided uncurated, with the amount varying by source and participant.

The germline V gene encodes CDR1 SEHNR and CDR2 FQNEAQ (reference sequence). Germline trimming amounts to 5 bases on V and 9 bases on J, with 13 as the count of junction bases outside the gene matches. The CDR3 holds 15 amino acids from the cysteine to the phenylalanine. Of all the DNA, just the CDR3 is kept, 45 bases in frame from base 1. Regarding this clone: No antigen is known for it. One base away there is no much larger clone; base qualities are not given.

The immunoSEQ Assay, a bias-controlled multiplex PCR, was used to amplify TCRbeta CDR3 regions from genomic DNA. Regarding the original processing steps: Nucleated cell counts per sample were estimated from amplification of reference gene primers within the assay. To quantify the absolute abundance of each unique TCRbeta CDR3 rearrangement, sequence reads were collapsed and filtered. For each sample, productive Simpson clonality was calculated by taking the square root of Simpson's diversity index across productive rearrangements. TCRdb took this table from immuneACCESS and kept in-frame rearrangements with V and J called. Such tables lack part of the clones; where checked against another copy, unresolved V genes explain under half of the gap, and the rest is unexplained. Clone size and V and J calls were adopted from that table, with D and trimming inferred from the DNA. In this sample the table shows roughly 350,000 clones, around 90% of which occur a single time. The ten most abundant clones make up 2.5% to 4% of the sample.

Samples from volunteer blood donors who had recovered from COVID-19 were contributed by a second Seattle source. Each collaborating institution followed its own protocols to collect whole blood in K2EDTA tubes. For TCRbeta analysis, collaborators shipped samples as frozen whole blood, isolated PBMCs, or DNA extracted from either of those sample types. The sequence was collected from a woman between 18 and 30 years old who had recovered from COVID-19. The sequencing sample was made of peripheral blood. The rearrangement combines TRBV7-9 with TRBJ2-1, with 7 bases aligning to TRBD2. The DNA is TGTGCCAGCAGCCCGTCGGGGGGAGGGCCGGTTGAGCAGTTCTTC. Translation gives CASSPSGGGPVEQFF.